The next 2 T cell receptor beta chains were all read from a single sample in a study of molecular identifiers for immune sequencing clone quantification. One entry per CDR3 protein results from TCRdb running MiXCR on the PCR reads. The sample shows over 55,000 distinct CDR3 sequences, under 20% of them seen only once. The sequenced material came from naive CD8+ T cells from blood, with Jurkat cell RNA spiked in. As for subset: FACS-sorted CD8+CD4-CCR7+CD45RA+ naive T cells. The receptors here all came from a human donor in good health. Some libraries in this study had Jurkat cell RNA spiked in.

The V call is TRBV10-3, the J call TRBJ2-7; TRBD1 or TRBD2 may be the D gene (6 bases each). The length of the CDR3 is 12 residues. The ends were cut back, 5 bases at V and 5 bases at J, with 10 bases in the middle. Germline CDR1 ENHRY, CDR2 SYGVKD. In nucleotides, the CDR3 is TGTGCCATCAGTCAGAGGGGGGACGAGCAGTACTTC. Protein: CAISQRGDEQYF.

This clonotype was observed a handful of times. The rearrangement uses TRBV7-9 and TRBJ2-2; D unclear. The CDR3 loop spans 13 amino acids. CDR1 SEHNR and CDR2 FQNEAQ come from the germline V gene (reference sequence). Trimming removed 2 bases at V and 6 bases at J, with 7 bases between. CDR3 residues: CASSLSASGELFF. The CDR3 coding sequence is TGTGCCAGCAGCTTATCGGCCTCCGGGGAGCTGTTTTTT.